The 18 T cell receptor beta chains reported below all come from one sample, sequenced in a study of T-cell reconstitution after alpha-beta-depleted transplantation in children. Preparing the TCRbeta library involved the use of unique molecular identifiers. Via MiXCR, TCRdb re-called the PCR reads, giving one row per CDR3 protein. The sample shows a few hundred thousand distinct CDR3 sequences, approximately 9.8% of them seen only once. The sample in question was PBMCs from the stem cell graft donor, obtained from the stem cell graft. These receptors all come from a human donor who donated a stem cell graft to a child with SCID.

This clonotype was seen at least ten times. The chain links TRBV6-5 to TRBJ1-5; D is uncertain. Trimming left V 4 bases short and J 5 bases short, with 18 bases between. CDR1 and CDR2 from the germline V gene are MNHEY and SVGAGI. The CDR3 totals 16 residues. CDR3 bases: TGTGCCAGCAGTTCCCTCGGGGTCGATAGGGATCAGCCCCAGCATTTT. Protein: CASSSLGVDRDQPQHF.

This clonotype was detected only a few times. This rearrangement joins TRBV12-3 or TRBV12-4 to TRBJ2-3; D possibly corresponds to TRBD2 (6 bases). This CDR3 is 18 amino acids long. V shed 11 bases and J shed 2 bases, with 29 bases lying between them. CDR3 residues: CAFWRVLPGGVPTDTQYF. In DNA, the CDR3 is TGTGCCTTCTGGCGTGTCCTACCGGGCGGGGTACCCACAGATACGCAGTATTTT.

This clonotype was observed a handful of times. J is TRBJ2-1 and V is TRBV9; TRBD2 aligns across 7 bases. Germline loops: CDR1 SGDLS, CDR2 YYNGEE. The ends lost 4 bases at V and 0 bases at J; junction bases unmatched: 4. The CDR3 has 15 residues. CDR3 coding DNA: TGTGCCAGCAGCACCCGCGGGGGCTCCTACAATGAGCAGTTCTTC. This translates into CASSTRGGSYNEQFF.

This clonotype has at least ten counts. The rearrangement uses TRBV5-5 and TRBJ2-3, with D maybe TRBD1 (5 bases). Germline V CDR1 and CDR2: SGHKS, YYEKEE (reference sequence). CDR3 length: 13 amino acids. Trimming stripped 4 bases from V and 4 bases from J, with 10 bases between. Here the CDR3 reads CASSVGVPDTQYF. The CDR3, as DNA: TGTGCCAGCAGCGTAGGGGTTCCAGATACGCAGTATTTT.

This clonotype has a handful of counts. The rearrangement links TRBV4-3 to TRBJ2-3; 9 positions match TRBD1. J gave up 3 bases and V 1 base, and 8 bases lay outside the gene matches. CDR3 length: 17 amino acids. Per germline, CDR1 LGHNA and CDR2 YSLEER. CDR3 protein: CASSQAPGQGLTDTQYF. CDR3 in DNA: TGCGCCAGCAGCCAAGCACCGGGACAGGGTTTAACAGATACGCAGTATTTT.

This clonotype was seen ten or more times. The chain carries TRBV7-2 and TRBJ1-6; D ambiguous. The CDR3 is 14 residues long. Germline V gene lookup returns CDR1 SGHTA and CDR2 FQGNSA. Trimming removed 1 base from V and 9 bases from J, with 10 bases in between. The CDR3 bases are TGTGCCAGCAGCTTAGTGGGGTGGGGTTCACCCCTCCACTTT. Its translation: CASSLVGWGSPLHF.

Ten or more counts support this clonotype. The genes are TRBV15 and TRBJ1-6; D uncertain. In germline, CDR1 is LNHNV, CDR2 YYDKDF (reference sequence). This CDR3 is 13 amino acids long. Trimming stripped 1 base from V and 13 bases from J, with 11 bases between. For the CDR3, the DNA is TGTGCCACCAGCAGAGTTTTGGGATGGCCCCTCCACTTT. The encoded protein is CATSRVLGWPLHF.

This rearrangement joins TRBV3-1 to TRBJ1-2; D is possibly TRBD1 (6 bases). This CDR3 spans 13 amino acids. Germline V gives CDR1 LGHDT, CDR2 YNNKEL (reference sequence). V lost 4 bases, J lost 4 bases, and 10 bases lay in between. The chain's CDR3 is CASSPRTAYGYTF. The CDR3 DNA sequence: TGTGCCAGCAGCCCCAGGACAGCCTATGGCTACACCTTC.

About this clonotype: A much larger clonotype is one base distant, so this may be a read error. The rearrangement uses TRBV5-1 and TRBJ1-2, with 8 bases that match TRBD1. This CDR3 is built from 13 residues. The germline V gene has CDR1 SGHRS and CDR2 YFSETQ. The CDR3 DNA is TGCGCCAGCAGCCCCGGACAGGGTGGTGGCGACACCTTC. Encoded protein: CASSPGQGGGDTF.

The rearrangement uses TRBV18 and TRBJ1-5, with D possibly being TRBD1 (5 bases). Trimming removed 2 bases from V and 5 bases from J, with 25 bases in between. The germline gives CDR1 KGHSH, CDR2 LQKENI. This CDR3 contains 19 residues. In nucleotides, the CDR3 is TGTGCCAGCTCACCATCTCCGGGGTACGCCGAAAGGGGTCATCAGCCCCAGCATTTT. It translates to CASSPSPGYAERGHQPQHF. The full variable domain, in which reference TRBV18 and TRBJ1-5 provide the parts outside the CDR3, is NAGVMQNPRHLVRRRGQEARLRCSPMKGHSHVYWYRQLPEEGLKFMVYLQKENIIDESGMPKERFSAEFPKEGPSILRIQQVVRGDSAAYFCASSPSPGYAERGHQPQHFGDGTRLSIL.

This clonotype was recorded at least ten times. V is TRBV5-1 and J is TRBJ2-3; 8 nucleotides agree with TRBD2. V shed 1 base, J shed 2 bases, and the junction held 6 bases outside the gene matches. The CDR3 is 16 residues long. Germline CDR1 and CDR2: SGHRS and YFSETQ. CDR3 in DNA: TGCGCCAGCAGCTTGATAGTAGCGGGATACACAGATACGCAGTATTTT. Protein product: CASSLIVAGYTDTQYF.

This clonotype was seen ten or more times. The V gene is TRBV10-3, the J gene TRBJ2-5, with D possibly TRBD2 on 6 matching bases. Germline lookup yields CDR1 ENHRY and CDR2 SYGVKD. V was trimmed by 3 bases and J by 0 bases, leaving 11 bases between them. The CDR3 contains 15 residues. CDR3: CAISDGRGNQETQYF. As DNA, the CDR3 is TGTGCCATCAGTGACGGCCGGGGGAACCAAGAGACCCAGTACTTC.

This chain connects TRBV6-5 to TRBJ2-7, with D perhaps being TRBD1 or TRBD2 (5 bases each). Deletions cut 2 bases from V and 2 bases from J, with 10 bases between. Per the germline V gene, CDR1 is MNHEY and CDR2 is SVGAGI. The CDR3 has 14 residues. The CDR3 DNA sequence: TGTGCCAGCAGTTACAGGGACGGACCCTACGAGCAGTACTTC. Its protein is CASSYRDGPYEQYF.

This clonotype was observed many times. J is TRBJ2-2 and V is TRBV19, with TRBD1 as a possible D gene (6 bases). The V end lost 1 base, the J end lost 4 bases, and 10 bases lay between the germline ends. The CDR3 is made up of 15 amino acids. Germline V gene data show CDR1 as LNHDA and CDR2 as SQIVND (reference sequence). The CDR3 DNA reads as TGTGCCAGTAGTATAGGACAGGCGCGCACCGGGGAGCTGTTTTTT. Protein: CASSIGQARTGELFF.

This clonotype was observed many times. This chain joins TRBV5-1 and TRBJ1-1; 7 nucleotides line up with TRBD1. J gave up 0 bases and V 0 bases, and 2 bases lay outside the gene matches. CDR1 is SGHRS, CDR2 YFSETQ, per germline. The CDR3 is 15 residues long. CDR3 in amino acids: CASSLDRGMNTEAFF. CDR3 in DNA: TGCGCCAGCAGCTTGGACAGGGGAATGAACACTGAAGCTTTCTTT.

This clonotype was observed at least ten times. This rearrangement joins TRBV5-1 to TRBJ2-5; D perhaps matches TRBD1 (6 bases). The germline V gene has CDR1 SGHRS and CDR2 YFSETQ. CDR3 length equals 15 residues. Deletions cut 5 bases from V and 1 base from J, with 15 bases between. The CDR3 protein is CASSGQGQPQETQYF. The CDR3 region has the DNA TGCGCCAGCAGTGGACAAGGACAGCCCCAAGAGACCCAGTACTTC.

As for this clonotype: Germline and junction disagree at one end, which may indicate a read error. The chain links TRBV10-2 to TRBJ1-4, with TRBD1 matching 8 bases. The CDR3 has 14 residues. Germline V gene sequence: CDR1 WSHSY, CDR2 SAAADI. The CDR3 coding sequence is TGCGCCAGCAGACGACAGGGGCGTAACGAAAAACTGATTTTT. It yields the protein CASRRQGRNEKLIF.

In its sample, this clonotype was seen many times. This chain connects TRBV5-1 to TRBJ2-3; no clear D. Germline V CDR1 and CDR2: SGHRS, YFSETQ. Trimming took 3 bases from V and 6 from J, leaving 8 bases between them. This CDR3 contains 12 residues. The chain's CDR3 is CASSSAWDTQYF. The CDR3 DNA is TGCGCCAGCAGCTCGGCGTGGGATACGCAGTATTTT.